Following are 22 T cell receptor beta chains from one sample sequenced in a study of T cell responses to AZD1222 COVID-19 vaccine. Produced via immunoSEQ multiplex PCR; TCRdb's table is partial and in-frame only. The sample shows fewer than 150,000 clones, over 85% of them seen only once. This sample comprised peripheral blood, obtained on day 0 of AZD1222 vaccination. All receptors derive from an adult in good health.

As to this clone: Different DNA sequences within this sample yield the same CDR3. V and J are TRBV15 and TRBJ1-1; D ambiguous. CDR1 and CDR2 from the germline V gene are LNHNV and YYDKDF (reference sequence). Trimming cost V 3 bases and J 1 base, with 6 bases left between them. CDR3 size: 13 residues. The CDR3 region has the DNA TGTGCCACCAGCAGCTCCCGGAACACTGAAGCTTTCTTT. Translating gives CATSSSRNTEAFF.

The chain combines TRBV12-1 with TRBJ2-7; the D call TRBD1 from the table was never checked on the DNA. TRBV12-1 is termed a pseudogene. The CDR3 runs 19 residues. The CDR3 loop is CARWKDTGTGGVLSYEQYF. The CDR3 DNA reads TGTGCCAGATGGAAGGATACCGGGACAGGGGGTGTCCTGTCCTACGAGCAGTACTTC.

This rearrangement joins TRBV4-1 to TRBJ1-6; no definite D call. CDR1 is MGHRA, CDR2 YSYEKL, per germline. V lost 0 bases and J lost 7, with 10 bases in between. The CDR3 consists of 15 residues. The CDR3 spells CASSQEALGNSPLHF. The CDR3 DNA is TGCGCCAGCAGCCAAGAAGCCCTTGGGAATTCACCCCTCCACTTT.

This chain uses TRBV28 with TRBJ2-1; tentatively, D is TRBD1 or TRBD2 (5 bases each). The CDR3 extends over 10 amino acids. Germline loops: CDR1 MDHEN, CDR2 SYDVKM. Trimming took 8 bases from V and 6 from J, leaving 5 bases between them. The DNA of the CDR3 is TGTGCCAGCGGGGGCAATGAGCAGTTCTTC. This encodes CASGGNEQFF. The full variable domain, in which reference TRBV28 and TRBJ2-1 provide the parts outside the CDR3, is DVKVTQSSRYLVKRTGEKVFLECVQDMDHENMFWYRQDPGLGLRLIYFSYDVKMKEKGDIPEGYSVSREKKERFSLILESASTNQTSMYLCASGGNEQFFGPGTRLTVL.

The chain recombines TRBV4-3 with TRBJ2-2; the D gene is possibly TRBD1 (6 bases). V shed 5 bases and J shed 1 base, with 14 bases lying between them. The CDR3 is 16 residues long. The germline gives CDR1 LGHNA, CDR2 YSLEER. CDR3 bases: TGCGCCAGCAGCTTTCGTGGGACAATGAACACCGGGGAGCTGTTTTTT. Encoded protein: CASSFRGTMNTGELFF.

The rearrangement joins TRBV19 to TRBJ2-7; 7 bases align to TRBD1. Germline lookup yields CDR1 LNHDA and CDR2 SQIVND (reference sequence). The CDR3 covers 14 residues. The V and J ends lost 5 bases and 3 bases, in that order; junction bases with no gene match: 7. The CDR3 nucleotides are TGTGCCAGTAGTGCTGGGACAGACCTCTACGAGCAGTACTTC. Translating gives CASSAGTDLYEQYF.

The chain joins TRBV3-1 (or the pseudogene TRBV3-2) to TRBJ1-1; 9 nucleotides align to TRBD1. The CDR3 has 15 amino acids. V gave up 4 bases and J gave up 7 bases; unmatched junction bases: 10. Germline CDR1 is LGHDT and CDR2 is YNNKEL (reference sequence). The CDR3 protein is CASSLPGTGKIEAFF. As DNA, the CDR3 is TGTGCCAGCAGCCTACCCGGGACAGGGAAAATTGAAGCTTTCTTT.

The chain has TRBV30 and TRBJ2-7; 8 positions agree with TRBD1. The CDR3 totals 14 residues. Germline V gene data show CDR1 as GTSNPN and CDR2 as SVGIG (reference sequence). V lost 0 bases, J lost 4 bases, and 5 bases stayed unmatched. This CDR3 is CAWSVRDRGYEQYF. CDR3 in DNA: TGTGCCTGGAGTGTACGAGACAGGGGATACGAGCAGTACTTC. The full variable domain, its missing parts supplied by reference TRBV30 and TRBJ2-7, is SQTIHQWPATLVQPVGSPLSLECTVEGTSNPNLYWYRQAAGRGLQLLFYSVGIGQISSEVPQNLSASRPQDRQFILSSKKLLLSDSGFYLCAWSVRDRGYEQYFGPGTRLTVT.

This clone was counted only a few times. This sequence joins TRBV7-3 and TRBJ2-6; D gene uncertain. The CDR3 consists of 16 residues. CDR1 is SGHTA and CDR2 is FQGTGA in the germline V gene. V was shortened by 2 bases and J by 3 bases, with 11 bases between the two germline ends. CDR3 loop: CASSLLGKVGANVLTF. CDR3 bases: TGTGCCAGCAGCTTATTGGGGAAAGTTGGGGCCAACGTCCTGACTTTC. The full variable domain, with the rest looked up from reference TRBV7-3 and TRBJ2-6, is GAGVSQTPSNKVTEKGKYVELRCDPISGHTALYWYRQSLGQGPEFLIYFQGTGAADDSGLPNDRFFAVRPEGSVSTLKIQRTERGDSAVYLCASSLLGKVGANVLTFGAGSRLTVL.

The chain's CDR3 is CASSLGSRLDNEKLFF. CDR3 in DNA: TGTGCCAGCAGTTTAGGTTCGCGTCTAGATAATGAAAAACTGTTTTTT. This rearrangement joins TRBV27 to TRBJ1-4; D gene uncertain. The germline gives CDR1 MNHEY, CDR2 SMNVEV (reference sequence). V lost 2 bases and J 4 bases, leaving 14 bases between the germline ends. The CDR3 spans 16 residues.

V usage is TRBV28 and J usage is TRBJ2-7, with D maybe TRBD1 (5 bases). Germline values: CDR1 MDHEN, CDR2 SYDVKM. There are 12 residues in the CDR3. V lost 6 bases and J 10 bases, leaving 16 bases between the germline ends. The CDR3 DNA follows: TGTGCCAGCAGCACGCCCCCACAGGAACAGTACTTC. It is translated as CASSTPPQEQYF.

The rearrangement joins TRBV19 to TRBJ1-1, with 10 bases matching TRBD1. V shed 5 bases and J 6 bases; nucleotides not matched to a gene: 21. Germline V lookup: CDR1 LNHDA, CDR2 SQIVND (reference sequence). The CDR3 totals 19 residues. The CDR3 region has the DNA TGTGCCAGTAGTCTTGATTTGGGACAGGGGTGGGGGTCGAGGGCTGAAGCTTTCTTT. The encoded protein is CASSLDLGQGWGSRAEAFF.

The chain is built from TRBV28 and TRBJ1-5, with D maybe TRBD1 (5 bases). V was cut by 2 bases and J by 3 bases, with 20 bases left in between. Germline V CDR1 and CDR2: MDHEN, SYDVKM. The CDR3 totals 18 residues. The CDR3 is CASSLMGSGDPSNQPQHF. CDR3 sequence (DNA): TGTGCCAGCAGTTTAATGGGATCCGGGGACCCTTCCAATCAGCCCCAGCATTTT.

The CDR3 nucleotides read TGTGCCATCAGTGAGTCGACAGGGCCGGGGAATTCACCCCTCCACTTT. This gives the protein CAISESTGPGNSPLHF. The rearrangement uses TRBV10-3 and TRBJ1-6; the match to TRBD1 covers 7 bases. The CDR3 has 16 residues. V lost 0 bases, J lost 7 bases, and 6 bases stayed unmatched. CDR1 is ENHRY and CDR2 is SYGVKD in the germline V gene.

V and J are TRBV18 and TRBJ1-2, with D maybe TRBD1 (5 bases). Looked up from germline, CDR1 is KGHSH and CDR2 is LQKENI. The CDR3 has 16 amino acids. With 6 bases removed from V and 0 bases from J, the gap between germline ends came to 17 bases. CDR3 coding DNA: TGTGCCAGCTCTCCCCAGGGCAGTATGCCTAACTATGGCTACACCTTC. This codes for CASSPQGSMPNYGYTF.

The CDR3 DNA sequence: TGTGCCAGCAGTGATTGGGGGCTCGGCTATGGCTACACCTTC. Its translation is CASSDWGLGYGYTF. The rearrangement links TRBV6-1 to TRBJ1-2; possible D gene TRBD1, 6 bases. The V gene lost 3 bases and the J gene lost 4 bases, with 12 bases spanning the gap. The CDR3 runs 14 residues. Germline-derived CDR1 and CDR2 are MNHNS and SASEGT.

This sequence joins TRBV2 and TRBJ2-1; 8 nucleotides line up with TRBD2. The V gene's germline CDR1 is SNHLY and CDR2 FYNNEI. Trimming at V came to 6 bases and at J to 0 bases, leaving 10 bases not matched to a gene. This CDR3 spans 17 amino acids. Written as DNA, the CDR3 is TGTGCCAGCAGAGCAGATTTGAGCGGGAGCTCCTACAATGAGCAGTTCTTC. Its protein product is CASRADLSGSSYNEQFF.

The chain couples TRBV3-1 (or the pseudogene TRBV3-2) to TRBJ1-1; D may be TRBD1 (5 bases). V was pared by 1 base and J by 8 bases, with 17 bases between. In germline, CDR1 is LGHDT, CDR2 YNNKEL (reference sequence). The CDR3 sequence is 15 residues long. The CDR3 protein is CASSQAGLGSGEAFF. CDR3 bases: TGTGCCAGCAGCCAAGCCGGCTTAGGCTCAGGGGAAGCTTTCTTT.

This clone has only one observation. This chain connects TRBV5-1 to TRBJ1-5; unclear D gene. The V gene's germline CDR1 is SGHRS and CDR2 YFSETQ. With 0 bases removed from V and 2 bases from J, the gap between germline ends came to 12 bases. The CDR3 has 16 residues. The CDR3 nucleotides read TGCGCCAGCAGCTTGGTTCCGGGCGGAGGCAATCAGCCCCAGCATTTT. Translated, it gives CASSLVPGGGNQPQHF.

The chain joins TRBV7-2 to TRBJ1-1, with 7 bases fitting TRBD1. The germline gives CDR1 SGHTA, CDR2 FQGNSA. The CDR3 runs 11 residues. After removal of 4 bases from V and 11 bases from J, the junction contained 4 bases not matched to a gene. CDR3 in DNA: TGTGCCAGCAGCTCCGACAGGGAGGCTTTCTTT. Amino acids: CASSSDREAFF.

The chain couples TRBV2 to TRBJ2-3, with D possibly being TRBD2 (6 bases). V was clipped by 10 bases and J by 8 bases, with 13 bases between them. The CDR3 has 11 residues. Germline values: CDR1 SNHLY, CDR2 FYNNEI. The CDR3 nucleotides read TGTGCCACTTCGCGGGGTAGTACGCAGTATTTT. Translating it yields CATSRGSTQYF.

This rearrangement joins TRBV2 to TRBJ2-1, with D perhaps TRBD2 (6 bases). Germline V lookup: CDR1 SNHLY, CDR2 FYNNEI. Trimming shortened V by 5 bases and J by 9 bases, and 17 bases separated the two germline ends. The CDR3 covers 14 residues. The CDR3 region has the DNA TGTGCCAGCAGTCAGCAAGCGGGTTTTAGTGAGCAGTTCTTC. Residues: CASSQQAGFSEQFF.